The source of this TCR beta chain is a study of shared clonotypes between healthy human individuals (dated by TCRdb to 2019 to 2021). As for the study more broadly: The cohort included three men and two women between 18 and 49 years of age. For each donor, CD4 naive and CD4 memory were each run on three plates, CD8 naive on two plates, and CD8 memory on one plate. To estimate repertoire size and how much clonotypes are shared between individuals, the study performed deep sequencing of blood TCR repertoires from roughly five healthy adults. Libraries were prepared and TCR repertoires were sequenced by different laboratories using diverse techniques, in order to increase sequencing depth and limit assay-specific biases. Per donor, leukapheresis produced somewhere between about 0.9 and 9.5 billion PBMCs.

The CDR3 has 14 amino acids, counting the end cysteine and phenylalanine. Kept here is only the CDR3 DNA, which spans 42 bases and is read in frame from base 1. CDR1 and CDR2 (SGDLS, YYNGEE) derive from the germline V gene. The V end loses 1 base and the J end loses 4 bases, and a stretch of 10 bases separates them. The paper as a whole reports these results and caveats: Sampling was restricted to blood, and TCR repertoires in tissues likely differ from the TCR repertoires found in blood. Naive subsets generally had larger estimated clonotype richness than memory subsets. Compared with non-shared clonotypes, clonotypes shared by all four sorted-subset donors had higher generation probabilities. Incomplete sequencing was indicated by rarefaction of sorted-subset datasets, despite the large sequencing depth. About 5% of naive CD4, around 3.6% of naive CD8, approximately 2% of memory CD4, and approximately 0.39% of memory CD8 clonotypes were shared across several donors. Because the study included only a small number of donors, the genetic and exposure-history diversity represented was limited. Pairwise subsampling indicated that sequencing depth was expected to affect the degree of clonotype sharing among donors.

On this clone itself: What antigen it recognizes has not been identified. No clone much larger than this one lies a single base away; base qualities are absent. Distinct nucleotide sequences in the sample also encode this CDR3.

Using the deep immunoSEQ assay, multiplex PCR amplified TCR CDR3 regions from genomic DNA. Extracted genomic DNA from each cell subset was distributed evenly across all wells of several immunoSEQ 96-well plates, and each plate was treated as a replicate. Each replicate PCR for sorted subsets received 200 ng genomic DNA, equal to roughly 29,000 T cell genomes. Purified libraries were quantified with a Qubit 3.0 fluorometer, sized on a Bioanalyzer 2100, and re-quantified with the KAPA Library Quantification kit. Every immunoSEQ 96-well plate was sequenced on a dedicated single-read 150-cycle Illumina NextSeq 550 flow cell. The original methods were these. The immunoSEQ output contained only junctional sequences without quality scores, so filtering could not match that applied to full-length reads. Sequences were annotated with PyIR, a Python wrapper for IgBLAST v1.9, and V/J genes and CDR3 were assigned using IMGT germline references. Reads were filtered out if the reads had weak V/J assignments (E-value above 1e-6), no CDR3, stop codons, out-of-frame junctions, or ambiguous translated residues. V3J clonotypes were defined as sequences sharing an identical inferred V gene, J gene, and CDR3 amino acid sequence. To compute the percentage overlap between repertoires, the number of shared unique clonotypes was divided by the size of the smaller repertoire. RTK rarefaction, the Chao1 estimator, and Recon v2.1 estimates of unobserved clonotypes were used to assess repertoire richness. Generation probabilities for all TCRbeta clonotypes obtained by the gDNA method from several donors were computed using OLGA. Drawn from immuneACCESS, this table holds only the in-frame rearrangements with V and J called that TCRdb kept. Clones are partly lost; checked studies trace under half to an unresolved V gene and leave the rest unexplained. For V, J and clone size, that table is used; D and trimming come from the DNA. The sample table holds roughly 2.2 million clones, of which roughly 92% were seen once. Around 0.4% of the sample is held by the ten biggest clonotypes.

The donors were healthy, HIV-negative adults who had no recently reported acute infections or vaccinations. All donors were Caucasian adults living in Nashville, Tennessee, USA. Magnetic negative selection was used to enrich CD4+ T cells, after which naive cells were positively selected on CD45RA and the negative fraction became the memory subset. Blood was obtained by leukapheresis, after which PBMCs were separated by Ficoll-Histopaque density gradient centrifugation and cryopreserved in liquid nitrogen vapor phase. Analytical flow cytometry was used to check the purity and quantity of every magnetically sorted T cell population. Each sorted fraction had its genomic DNA isolated and then quantified by UV absorbance on a Nanodrop 2000c.

The sample consisted of naive CD4+ T cells from PBMCs. This sample's cell subset or site label indicates: CD45RA+ positively selected. The chain employs TRBV9 and TRBJ2-3; the D gene assignment is ambiguous. This TCR came from a man between 18 and 29 years old in good health. Some clones in this sample may be carry-over from other donors' samples. For the CDR3, the sequence is CASSVLAGADTQYF. The bases are TGTGCCAGCAGCGTACTGGCTGGGGCAGATACGCAGTATTTT. Beyond the CDR3, the reference TRBV9 and TRBJ2-3 genes provide the residues; the full variable domain reads: DSGVTQTPKHLITATGQRVTLRCSPRSGDLSVYWYQQSLDQGLQFLIQYYNGEERAKGNILERFSAQQFPDLHSELNLSSLELGDSALYFCASSVLAGADTQYFGPGTRLTVL.